This T cell receptor (beta chain) was retrieved from a study of radiotherapy plus CTLA-4 blockade in lung cancer. Study summary: Objective responses were seen in around a sixth of patients, disease control in approximately 30%.

CDR1 is SGHVS, CDR2 FQNEAQ, per germline. This CDR3 contains 17 residues. Trimming pared 5 bases from V and 7 bases from J, leaving 24 bases between. Findings of the study overall: After treatment with radiotherapy plus ipilimumab, TCR clones that came from the tumor expanded in blood. The authors reported that early blood T cell clone dynamics, with interferon-beta, best predicted response.

To note about this clone: Its antigen is currently unknown.

Measured with immunoSEQ multiplex PCR; TCRdb has only the in-frame clones, and not every one. The sample includes approximately 80,000 clones, under 80% of them seen just once. This material consisted of peripheral blood, taken from a patient treated with radiotherapy plus ipilimumab. J is TRBJ1-5 and V is TRBV7-8; D might be TRBD1 (6 bases). The TCR sequence derives from a human donor with non-small cell lung cancer whose response to radiotherapy plus ipilimumab could not be evaluated. Some clones in this sample may be carry-over from other donors' samples. CDR3 DNA sequence: TGTGCCAGCAGCCGAGGGGGGGGCGAGGTGTCCTACCAGCCCCAGCATTTT. Its protein product is CASSRGGGEVSYQPQHF.